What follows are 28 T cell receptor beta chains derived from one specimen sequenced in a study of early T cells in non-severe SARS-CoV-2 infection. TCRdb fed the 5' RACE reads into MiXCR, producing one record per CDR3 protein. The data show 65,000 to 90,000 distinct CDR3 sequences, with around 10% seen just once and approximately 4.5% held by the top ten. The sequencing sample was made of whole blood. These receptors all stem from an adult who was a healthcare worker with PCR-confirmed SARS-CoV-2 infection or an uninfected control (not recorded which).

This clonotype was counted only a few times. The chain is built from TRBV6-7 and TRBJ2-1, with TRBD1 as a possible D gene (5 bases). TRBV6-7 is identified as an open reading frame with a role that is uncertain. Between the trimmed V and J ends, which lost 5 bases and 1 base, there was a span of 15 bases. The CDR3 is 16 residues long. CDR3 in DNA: TGTGCCAGCAGTGTTGGTCAAGACAGTTCCTACAATGAGCAGTTCTTC. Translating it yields CASSVGQDSSYNEQFF.

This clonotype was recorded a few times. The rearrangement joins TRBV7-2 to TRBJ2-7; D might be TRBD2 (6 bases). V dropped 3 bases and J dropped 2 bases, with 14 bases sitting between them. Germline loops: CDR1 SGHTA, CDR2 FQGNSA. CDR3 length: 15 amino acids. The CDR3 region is CASSLGRGTAYEQYF. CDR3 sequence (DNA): TGTGCCAGCAGCTTGGGGCGCGGGACCGCCTACGAGCAGTACTTC.

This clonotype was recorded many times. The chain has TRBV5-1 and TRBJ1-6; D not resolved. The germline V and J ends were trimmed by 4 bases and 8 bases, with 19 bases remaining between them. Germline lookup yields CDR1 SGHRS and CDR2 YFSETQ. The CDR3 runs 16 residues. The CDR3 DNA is TGCGCCAGCAGCGTTGGTGGCCCCAAGGCGGATTCACCCCTCCACTTT. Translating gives CASSVGGPKADSPLHF.

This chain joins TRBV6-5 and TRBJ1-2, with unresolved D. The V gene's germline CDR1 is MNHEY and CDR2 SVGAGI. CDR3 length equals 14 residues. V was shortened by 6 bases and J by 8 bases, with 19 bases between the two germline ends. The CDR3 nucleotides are TGTGCCAGCAGCCCCCGGGGAACATCGGGAGGCTACACCTTC. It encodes CASSPRGTSGGYTF.

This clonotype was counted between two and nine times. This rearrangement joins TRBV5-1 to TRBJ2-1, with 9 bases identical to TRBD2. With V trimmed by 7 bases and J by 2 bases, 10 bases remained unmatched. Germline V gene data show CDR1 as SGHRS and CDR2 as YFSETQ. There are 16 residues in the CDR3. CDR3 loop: CASSEDPSGAYNEQFF. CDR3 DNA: TGCGCCAGCTCAGAGGACCCTAGCGGGGCCTACAATGAGCAGTTCTTC. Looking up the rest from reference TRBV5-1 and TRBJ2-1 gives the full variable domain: KAGVTQTPRYLIKTRGQQVTLSCSPISGHRSVSWYQQTPGQGLQFLFEYFSETQRNKGNFPGRFSGRQFSNSRSEMNVSTLELGDSALYLCASSEDPSGAYNEQFFGPGTRLTVL.

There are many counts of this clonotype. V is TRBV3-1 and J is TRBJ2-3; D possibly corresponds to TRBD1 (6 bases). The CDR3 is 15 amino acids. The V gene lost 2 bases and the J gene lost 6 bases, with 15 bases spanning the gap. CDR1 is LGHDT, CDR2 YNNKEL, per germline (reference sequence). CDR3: CASSQTLGAGDTQYF. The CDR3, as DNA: TGTGCCAGCAGCCAAACTCTGGGGGCCGGGGATACGCAGTATTTT.

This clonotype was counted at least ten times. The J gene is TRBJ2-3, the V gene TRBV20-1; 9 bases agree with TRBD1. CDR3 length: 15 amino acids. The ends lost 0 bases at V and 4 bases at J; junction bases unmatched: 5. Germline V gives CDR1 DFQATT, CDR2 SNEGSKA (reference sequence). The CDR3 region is CSARDVQGAADTQYF. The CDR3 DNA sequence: TGCAGTGCTAGAGACGTACAGGGGGCGGCAGATACGCAGTATTTT.

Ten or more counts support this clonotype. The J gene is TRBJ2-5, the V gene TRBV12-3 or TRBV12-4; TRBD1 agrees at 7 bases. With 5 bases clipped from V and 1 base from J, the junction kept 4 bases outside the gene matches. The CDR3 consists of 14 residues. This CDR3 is CASSTGVGQETQYF. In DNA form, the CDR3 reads TGTGCCAGCAGTACAGGGGTCGGCCAAGAGACCCAGTACTTC.

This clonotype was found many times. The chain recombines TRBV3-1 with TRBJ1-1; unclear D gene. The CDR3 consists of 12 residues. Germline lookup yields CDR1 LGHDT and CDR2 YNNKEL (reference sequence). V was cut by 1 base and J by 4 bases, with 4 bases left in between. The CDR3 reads CASSQGSTEAFF. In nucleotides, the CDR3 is TGTGCCAGCAGCCAAGGTTCCACTGAAGCTTTCTTT.

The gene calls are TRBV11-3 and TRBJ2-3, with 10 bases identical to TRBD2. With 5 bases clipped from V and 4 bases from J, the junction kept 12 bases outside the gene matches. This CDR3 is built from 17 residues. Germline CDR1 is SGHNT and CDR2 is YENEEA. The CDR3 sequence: CASSSPNLAGVPDTQYF. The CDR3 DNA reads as TGTGCCAGCAGCAGCCCTAACCTAGCGGGAGTACCAGATACGCAGTATTTT. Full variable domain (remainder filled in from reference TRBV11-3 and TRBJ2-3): EAGVVQSPRYKIIEKKQPVAFWCNPISGHNTLYWYLQNLGQGPELLIRYENEEAVDDSQLPKDRFSAERLKGVDSTLKIQPAELGDSAVYLCASSSPNLAGVPDTQYFGPGTRLTVL.

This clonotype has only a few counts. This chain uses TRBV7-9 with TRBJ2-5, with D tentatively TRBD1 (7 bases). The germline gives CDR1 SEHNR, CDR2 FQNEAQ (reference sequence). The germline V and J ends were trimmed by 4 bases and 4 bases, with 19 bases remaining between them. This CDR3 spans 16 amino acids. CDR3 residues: CASSSPIQGGVETQYF. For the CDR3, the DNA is TGTGCCAGCAGCTCCCCTATCCAGGGGGGAGTAGAGACCCAGTACTTC.

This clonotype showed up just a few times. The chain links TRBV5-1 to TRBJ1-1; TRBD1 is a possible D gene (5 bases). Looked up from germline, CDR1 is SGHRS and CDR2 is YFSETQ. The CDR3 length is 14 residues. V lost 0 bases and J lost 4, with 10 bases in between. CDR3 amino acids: CASSLEGASTEAFF. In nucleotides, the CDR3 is TGCGCCAGCAGCTTGGAAGGGGCGTCCACTGAAGCTTTCTTT.

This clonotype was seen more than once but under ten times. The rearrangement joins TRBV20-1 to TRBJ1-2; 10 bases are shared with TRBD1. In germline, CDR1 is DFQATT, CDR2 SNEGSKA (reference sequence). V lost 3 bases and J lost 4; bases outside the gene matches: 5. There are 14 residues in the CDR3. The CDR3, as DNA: TGCAGTGCTAGCGAGGACAGGGGGTTCTATGGCTACACCTTC. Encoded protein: CSASEDRGFYGYTF.

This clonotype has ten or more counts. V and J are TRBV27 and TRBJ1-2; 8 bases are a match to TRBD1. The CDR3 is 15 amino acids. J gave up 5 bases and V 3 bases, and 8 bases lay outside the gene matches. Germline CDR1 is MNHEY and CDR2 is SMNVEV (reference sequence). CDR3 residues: CASSFQWTGNYGYTF. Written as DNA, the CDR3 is TGTGCCAGCAGTTTCCAATGGACAGGGAATTATGGCTACACCTTC.

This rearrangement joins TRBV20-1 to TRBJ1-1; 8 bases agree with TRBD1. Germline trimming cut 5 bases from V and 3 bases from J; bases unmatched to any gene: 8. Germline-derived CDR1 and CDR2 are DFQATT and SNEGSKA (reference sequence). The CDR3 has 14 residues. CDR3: CSAGTTRGHTEAFF. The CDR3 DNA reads TGCAGTGCTGGGACAACCAGGGGGCACACTGAAGCTTTCTTT.

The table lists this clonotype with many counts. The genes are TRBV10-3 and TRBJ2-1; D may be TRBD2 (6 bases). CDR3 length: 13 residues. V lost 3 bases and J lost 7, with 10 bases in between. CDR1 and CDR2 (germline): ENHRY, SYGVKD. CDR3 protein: CAISDGTENEQFF. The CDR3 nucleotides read TGTGCCATCAGTGACGGGACTGAAAATGAGCAGTTCTTC.

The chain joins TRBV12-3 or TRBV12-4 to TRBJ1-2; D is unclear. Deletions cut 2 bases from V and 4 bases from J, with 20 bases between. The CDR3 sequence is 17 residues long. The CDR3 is CASSLLAGGFLGYGYTF. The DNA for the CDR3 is TGTGCCAGCAGTTTACTTGCGGGAGGCTTTCTGGGCTATGGCTACACCTTC.

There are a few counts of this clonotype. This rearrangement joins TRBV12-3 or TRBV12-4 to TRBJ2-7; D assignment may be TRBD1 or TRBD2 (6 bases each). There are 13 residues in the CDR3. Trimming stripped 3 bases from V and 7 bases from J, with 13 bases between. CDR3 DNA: TGTGCCAGCAGTTTTTGGGGGGCAGGGGAGCAGTACTTC. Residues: CASSFWGAGEQYF.

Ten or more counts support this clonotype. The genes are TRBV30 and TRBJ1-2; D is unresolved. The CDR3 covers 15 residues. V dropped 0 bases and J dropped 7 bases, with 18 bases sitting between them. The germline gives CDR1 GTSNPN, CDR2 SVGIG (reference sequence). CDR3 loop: CAWSVRSWRVSGYTF. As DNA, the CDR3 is TGTGCCTGGAGTGTTCGATCGTGGAGGGTATCTGGCTACACCTTC.

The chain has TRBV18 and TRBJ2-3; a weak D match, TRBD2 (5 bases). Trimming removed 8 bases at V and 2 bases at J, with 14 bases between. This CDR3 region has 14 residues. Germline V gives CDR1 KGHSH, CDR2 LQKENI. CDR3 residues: CASRPTGNTDTQYF. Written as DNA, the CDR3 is TGTGCCAGCCGCCCTACCGGGAACACAGATACGCAGTATTTT.

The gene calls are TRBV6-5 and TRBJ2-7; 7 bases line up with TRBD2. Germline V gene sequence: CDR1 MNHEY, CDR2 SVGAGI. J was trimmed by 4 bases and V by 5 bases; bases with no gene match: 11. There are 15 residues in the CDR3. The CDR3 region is CASSRPGRLPYEQYF. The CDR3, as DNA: TGTGCCAGCAGTCGACCCGGGAGGCTGCCTTACGAGCAGTACTTC.

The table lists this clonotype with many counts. In DNA, the CDR3 is TGCGCCAGCAGTCTACAGGGGGGCTATGGCTACACCTTC. It specifies CASSLQGGYGYTF. The chain employs TRBV5-1 and TRBJ1-2; 8 bases align to TRBD1. This CDR3 is 13 amino acids long. Per germline, CDR1 SGHRS and CDR2 YFSETQ. V trimming: 5 bases; J trimming: 4 bases; junction bases outside the gene matches: 4. Combining the CDR3 with reference TRBV5-1 and TRBJ1-2 gives the whole variable domain KAGVTQTPRYLIKTRGQQVTLSCSPISGHRSVSWYQQTPGQGLQFLFEYFSETQRNKGNFPGRFSGRQFSNSRSEMNVSTLELGDSALYLCASSLQGGYGYTFGSGTRLTVV.

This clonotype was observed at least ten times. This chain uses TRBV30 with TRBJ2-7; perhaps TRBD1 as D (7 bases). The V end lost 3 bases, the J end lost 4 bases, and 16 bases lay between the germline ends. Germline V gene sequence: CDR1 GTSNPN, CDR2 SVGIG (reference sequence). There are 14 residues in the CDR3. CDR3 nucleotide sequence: TGTGCCTGGAGCCGGGGGACAGAAGTTTACGAGCAGTACTTC. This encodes CAWSRGTEVYEQYF.

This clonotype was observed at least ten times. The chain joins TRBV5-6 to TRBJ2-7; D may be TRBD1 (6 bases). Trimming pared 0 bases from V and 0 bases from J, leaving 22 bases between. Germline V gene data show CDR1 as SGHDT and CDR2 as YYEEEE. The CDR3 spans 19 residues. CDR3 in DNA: TGTGCCAGCAGCTTGGCCTGGACAGTAAAGAACCGTAACTCCTACGAGCAGTACTTC. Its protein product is CASSLAWTVKNRNSYEQYF.

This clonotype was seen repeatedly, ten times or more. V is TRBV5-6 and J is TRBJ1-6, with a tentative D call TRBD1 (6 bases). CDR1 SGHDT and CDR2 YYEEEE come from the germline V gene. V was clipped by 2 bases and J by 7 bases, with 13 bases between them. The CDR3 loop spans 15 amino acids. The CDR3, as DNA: TGTGCCAGCAGCTTTGGCAGGGGTGCCAATTCACCCCTCCACTTT. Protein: CASSFGRGANSPLHF.

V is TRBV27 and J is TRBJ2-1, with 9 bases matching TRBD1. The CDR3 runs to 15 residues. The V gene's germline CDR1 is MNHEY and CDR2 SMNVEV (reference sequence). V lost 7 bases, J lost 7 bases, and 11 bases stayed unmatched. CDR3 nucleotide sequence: TGTGCCAGCAACCCAGCGGGGACAGGGTTTAATGAGCAGTTCTTC. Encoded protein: CASNPAGTGFNEQFF.

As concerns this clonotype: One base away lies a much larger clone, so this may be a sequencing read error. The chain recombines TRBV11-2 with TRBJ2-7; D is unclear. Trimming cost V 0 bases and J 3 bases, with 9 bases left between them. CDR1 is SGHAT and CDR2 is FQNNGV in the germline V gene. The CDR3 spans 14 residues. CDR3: CASSLDIRHYEQYF. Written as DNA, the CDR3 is TGTGCCAGCAGCTTAGATATAAGACACTACGAGCAGTACTTC.

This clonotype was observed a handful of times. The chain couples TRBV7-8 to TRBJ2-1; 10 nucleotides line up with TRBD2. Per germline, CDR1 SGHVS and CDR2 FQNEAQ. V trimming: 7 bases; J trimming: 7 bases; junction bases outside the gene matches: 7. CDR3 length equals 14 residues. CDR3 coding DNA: TGTGCCAGCAATCCCGGACTAGCGGCTAATGAGCAGTTCTTC. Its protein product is CASNPGLAANEQFF.